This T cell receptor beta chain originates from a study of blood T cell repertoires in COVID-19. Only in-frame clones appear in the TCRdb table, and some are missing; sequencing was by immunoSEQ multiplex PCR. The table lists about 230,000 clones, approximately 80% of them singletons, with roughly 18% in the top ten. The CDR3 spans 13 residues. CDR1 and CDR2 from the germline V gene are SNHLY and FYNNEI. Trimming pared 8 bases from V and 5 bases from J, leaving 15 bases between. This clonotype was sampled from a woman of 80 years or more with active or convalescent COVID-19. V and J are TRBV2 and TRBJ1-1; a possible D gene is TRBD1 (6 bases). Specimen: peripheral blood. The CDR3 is CASGRARGTEAFF. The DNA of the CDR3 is TGTGCCAGCGGGAGGGCCAGGGGAACTGAAGCTTTCTTT.